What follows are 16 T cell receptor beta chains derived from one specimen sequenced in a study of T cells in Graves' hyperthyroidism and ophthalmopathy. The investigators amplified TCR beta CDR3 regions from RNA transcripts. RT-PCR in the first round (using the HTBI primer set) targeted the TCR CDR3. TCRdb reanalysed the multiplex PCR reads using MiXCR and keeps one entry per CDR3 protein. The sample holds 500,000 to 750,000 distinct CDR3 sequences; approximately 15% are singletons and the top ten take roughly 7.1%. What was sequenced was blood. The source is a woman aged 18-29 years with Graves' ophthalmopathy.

DNA for the CDR3: TGTGCCAGCAGTTGGATCCGGACAGGGAATAGGTACGAGCAGTACTTC. Its protein is CASSWIRTGNRYEQYF. J is TRBJ2-7 and V is TRBV28; 8 bases fit TRBD1. Germline assignment: CDR1 MDHEN and CDR2 SYDVKM. The length of the CDR3 is 16 residues. The J segment lost 4 bases and the V segment lost 4 bases, leaving 12 bases of the junction unmatched. The whole variable domain, filled in from reference TRBV28 and TRBJ2-7, reads DVKVTQSSRYLVKRTGEKVFLECVQDMDHENMFWYRQDPGLGLRLIYFSYDVKMKEKGDIPEGYSVSREKKERFSLILESASTNQTSMYLCASSWIRTGNRYEQYFGPGTRLTVT.

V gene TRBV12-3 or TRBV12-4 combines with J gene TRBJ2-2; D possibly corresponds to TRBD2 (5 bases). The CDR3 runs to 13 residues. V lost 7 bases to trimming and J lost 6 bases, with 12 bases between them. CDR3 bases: TGTGCCAGCACCCAATACGGGGCCGGGGAGCTGTTTTTT. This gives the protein CASTQYGAGELFF.

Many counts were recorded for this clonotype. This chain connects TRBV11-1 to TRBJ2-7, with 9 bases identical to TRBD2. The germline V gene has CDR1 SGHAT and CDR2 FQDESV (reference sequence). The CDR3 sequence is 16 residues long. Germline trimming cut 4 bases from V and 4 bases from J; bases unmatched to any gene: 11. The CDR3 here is CASSSGGLAGPYEQYF. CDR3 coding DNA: TGTGCCAGCAGCTCGGGGGGTCTAGCGGGACCATACGAGCAGTACTTC.

CDR3 DNA sequence: TGTGCTAGTGCCCCGGGACTAGTGATGATCACAGATACGCAGTATTTT. It encodes CASAPGLVMITDTQYF. This chain uses TRBV12-5 with TRBJ2-3; 8 bases match TRBD2. There are 16 residues in the CDR3. Germline V lookup: CDR1 LGHNT, CDR2 FRNRAP. After removal of 7 bases from V and 2 bases from J, the junction contained 11 bases not matched to a gene.

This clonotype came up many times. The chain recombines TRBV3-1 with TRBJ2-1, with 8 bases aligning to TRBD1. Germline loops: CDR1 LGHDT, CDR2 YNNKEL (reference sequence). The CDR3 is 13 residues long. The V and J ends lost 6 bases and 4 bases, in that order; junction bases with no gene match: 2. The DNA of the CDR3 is TGTGCCAGCAGGGGACAGGTGTACAATGAGCAGTTCTTC. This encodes CASRGQVYNEQFF.

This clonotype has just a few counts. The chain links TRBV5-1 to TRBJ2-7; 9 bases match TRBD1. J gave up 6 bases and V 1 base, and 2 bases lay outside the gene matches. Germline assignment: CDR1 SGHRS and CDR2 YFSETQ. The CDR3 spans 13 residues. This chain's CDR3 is CASSLRGQGEQYF. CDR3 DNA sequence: TGCGCCAGCAGCTTGAGGGGACAGGGCGAGCAGTACTTC.

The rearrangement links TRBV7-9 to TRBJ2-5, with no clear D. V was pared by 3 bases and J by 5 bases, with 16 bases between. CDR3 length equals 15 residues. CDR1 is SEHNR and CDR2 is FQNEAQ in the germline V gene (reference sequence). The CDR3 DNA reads TGTGCCAGCAGCTTCCACGGCCAGGAAAGGGAGACCCAGTACTTC. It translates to CASSFHGQERETQYF.

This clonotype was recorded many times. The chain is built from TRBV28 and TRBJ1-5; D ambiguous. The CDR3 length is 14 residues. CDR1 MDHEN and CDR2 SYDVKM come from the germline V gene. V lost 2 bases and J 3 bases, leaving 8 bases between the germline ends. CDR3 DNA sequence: TGTGCCAGCAGTTTAAGAAGGTACAATCAGCCCCAGCATTTT. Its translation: CASSLRRYNQPQHF.

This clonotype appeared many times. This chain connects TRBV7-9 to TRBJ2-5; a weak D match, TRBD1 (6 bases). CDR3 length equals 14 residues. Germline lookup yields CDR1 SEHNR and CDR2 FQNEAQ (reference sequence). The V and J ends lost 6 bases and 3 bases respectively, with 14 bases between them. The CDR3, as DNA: TGTGCCAGCAGTCGAGTCCAGGGGAAAGAGACCCAGTACTTC. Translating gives CASSRVQGKETQYF.

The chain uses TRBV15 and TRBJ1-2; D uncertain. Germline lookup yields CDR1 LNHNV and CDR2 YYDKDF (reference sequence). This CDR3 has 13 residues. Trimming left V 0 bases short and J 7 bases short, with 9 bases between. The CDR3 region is CATSREATVGYTF. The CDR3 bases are TGTGCCACCAGCAGAGAGGCGACTGTTGGCTACACCTTC.

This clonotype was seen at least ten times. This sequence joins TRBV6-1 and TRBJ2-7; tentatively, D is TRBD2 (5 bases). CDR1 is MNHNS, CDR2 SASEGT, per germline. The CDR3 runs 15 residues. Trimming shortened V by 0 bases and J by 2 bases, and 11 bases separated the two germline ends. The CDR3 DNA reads TGTGCCAGCAGTGAAGCAACTAGTCGCGCCTACGAGCAGTACTTC. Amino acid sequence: CASSEATSRAYEQYF.

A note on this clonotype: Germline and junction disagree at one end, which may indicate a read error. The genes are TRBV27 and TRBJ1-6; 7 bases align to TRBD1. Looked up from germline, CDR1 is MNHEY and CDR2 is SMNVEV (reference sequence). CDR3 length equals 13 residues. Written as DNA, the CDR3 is TGTGCCAGTGCCGGGACAGAAAATTCATCCCTCCACTTT. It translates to CASAGTENSSLHF.

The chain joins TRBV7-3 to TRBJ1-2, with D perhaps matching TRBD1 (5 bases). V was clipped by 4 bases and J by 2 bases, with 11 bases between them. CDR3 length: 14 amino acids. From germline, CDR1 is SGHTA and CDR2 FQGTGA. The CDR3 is CASSSPGRNYGYTF. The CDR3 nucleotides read TGTGCCAGCAGCTCCCCGGGGCGCAACTATGGCTACACCTTC.

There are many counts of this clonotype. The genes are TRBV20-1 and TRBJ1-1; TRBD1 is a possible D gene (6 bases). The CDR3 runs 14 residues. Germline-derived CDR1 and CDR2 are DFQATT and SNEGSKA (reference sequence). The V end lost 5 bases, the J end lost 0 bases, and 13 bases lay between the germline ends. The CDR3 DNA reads TGCAGTGCTTTCCGGACAGATATGAACACTGAAGCTTTCTTT. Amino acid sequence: CSAFRTDMNTEAFF.

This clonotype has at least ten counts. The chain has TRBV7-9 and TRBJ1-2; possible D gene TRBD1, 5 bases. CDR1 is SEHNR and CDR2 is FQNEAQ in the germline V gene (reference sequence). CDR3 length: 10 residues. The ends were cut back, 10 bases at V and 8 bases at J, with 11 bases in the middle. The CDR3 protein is CATHGTGYTF. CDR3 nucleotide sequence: TGTGCCACCCACGGGACCGGCTACACCTTC. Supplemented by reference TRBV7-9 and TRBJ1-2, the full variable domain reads DTGVSQNPRHKITKRGQNVTFRCDPISEHNRLYWYRQTLGQGPEFLTYFQNEAQLEKSRLLSDRFSAERPKGSFSTLEIQRTEQGDSAMYLCATHGTGYTFGSGTRLTVV.

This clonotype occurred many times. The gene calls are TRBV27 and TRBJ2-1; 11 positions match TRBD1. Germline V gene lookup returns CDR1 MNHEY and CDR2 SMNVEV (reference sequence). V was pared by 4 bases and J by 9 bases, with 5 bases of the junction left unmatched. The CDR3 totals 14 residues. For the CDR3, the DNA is TGTGCCAGCAGTTCCCGGACAGGGGGCGGTGAGCAGTTCTTC. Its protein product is CASSSRTGGGEQFF.